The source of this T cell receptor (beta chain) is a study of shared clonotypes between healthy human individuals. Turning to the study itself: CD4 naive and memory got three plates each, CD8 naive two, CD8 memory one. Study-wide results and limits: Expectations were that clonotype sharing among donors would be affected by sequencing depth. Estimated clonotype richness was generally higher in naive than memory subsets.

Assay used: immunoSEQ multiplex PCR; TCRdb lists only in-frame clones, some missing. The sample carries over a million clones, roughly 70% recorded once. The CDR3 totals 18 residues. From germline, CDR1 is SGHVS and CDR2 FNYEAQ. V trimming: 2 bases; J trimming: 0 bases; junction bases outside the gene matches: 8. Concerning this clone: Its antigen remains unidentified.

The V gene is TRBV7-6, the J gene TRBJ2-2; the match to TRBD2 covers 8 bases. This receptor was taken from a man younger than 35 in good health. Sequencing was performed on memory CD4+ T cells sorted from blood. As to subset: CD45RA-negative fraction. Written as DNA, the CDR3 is TGTGCCAGCAGCTTAATAAGGGCGGGAGGTGCGAACACCGGGGAGCTGTTTTTT. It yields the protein CASSLIRAGGANTGELFF.